This is a list of T cell receptor beta chains from one sample in a study of T cell responses to AZD1222 COVID-19 vaccine. Using immunoSEQ multiplex PCR, the repertoire was profiled, and TCRdb retains in-frame clones only, with some absent. The sample carries 100,000 to 150,000 clones, about 88% recorded once. Here the sequenced sample was peripheral blood, taken on day 0 of AZD1222 vaccination. The receptor source for this set is an adult in good health. The CDR3 runs from the conserved cysteine through the conserved F or W. Each record gives: CDR3 length, V gene, D gene, clone size, J gene, CDR3 protein, CDR3 DNA. D genes are given only for firm matches. The size field is filled for only some rows; it gives once, few, many or a size class.

length: 14; V: TRBV13; D: .; size: .; J: TRBJ2-5; CDR3: CASSPGTFQETQYF; DNA: TGTGCCAGCAGCCCAGGGACCTTCCAAGAGACCCAGTACTTC
length: 14; V: TRBV6-5; D: TRBD1; size: .; J: TRBJ1-3; CDR3: CASRRDRTVNTIYF; DNA: TGTGCCAGCAGACGGGACAGAACCGTCAACACCATATATTTT
length: 17; V: TRBV14; D: TRBD1; size: .; J: TRBJ1-3; CDR3: CASSQPGGRGKANTIYF; DNA: TGTGCCAGCAGCCAACCAGGGGGGAGGGGGAAGGCAAACACCATATATTTT
length: 16; V: TRBV9; D: TRBD2; size: .; J: TRBJ2-2; CDR3: CASSAVLAGAAGELFF; DNA: TGTGCCAGCAGCGCGGTACTAGCGGGAGCGGCCGGGGAGCTGTTTTTT
length: 15; V: TRBV5-1; D: TRBD2; size: .; J: TRBJ2-7; CDR3: CASSLGLADAYEQYF; DNA: TGCGCCAGCAGCTTGGGACTAGCGGATGCCTACGAGCAGTACTTC
length: 15; V: TRBV7-2; D: .; size: .; J: TRBJ1-6; CDR3: CASSLETAPDSPLHF; DNA: TGTGCCAGCAGCTTAGAGACAGCCCCAGATTCACCCCTCCACTTT
length: 15; V: TRBV5-4; D: .; size: .; J: TRBJ1-3; CDR3: CASSLAADRGNTIYF; DNA: TGTGCCAGCAGCTTGGCAGCGGACCGGGGAAACACCATATATTTT
length: 15; V: TRBV6-5; D: TRBD1; size: few; J: TRBJ1-6; CDR3: CASITTTGVNSPLHF; DNA: TGTGCCAGCATTACAACAACAGGGGTCAATTCACCCCTCCACTTT
length: 15; V: TRBV19; D: TRBD1; size: .; J: TRBJ1-5; CDR3: CASSNTGVGNQPQHF; DNA: TGTGCCAGTAGTAATACAGGGGTGGGCAATCAGCCCCAGCATTTT
length: 13; V: TRBV5-1; D: TRBD1; size: .; J: TRBJ1-2; CDR3: CASSETGAYGYTF; DNA: TGCGCCAGCAGCGAAACAGGGGCCTATGGCTACACCTTC
length: 13; V: TRBV27; D: .; size: .; J: TRBJ2-5; CDR3: CASSSHNQETQYF; DNA: TGTGCCAGCAGTTCCCATAACCAAGAGACCCAGTACTTC
length: 14; V: TRBV7-3; D: TRBD2; size: .; J: TRBJ2-3; CDR3: CASSIGASGDTQYF; DNA: TGTGCCAGCAGCATAGGGGCTAGCGGGGATACGCAGTATTTT
length: 13; V: TRBV10-3; D: .; size: .; J: TRBJ1-5; CDR3: CAIRDTSNQPQHF; DNA: TGTGCCATCCGGGACACTAGCAATCAGCCCCAGCATTTT
length: 16; V: TRBV19; D: TRBD1; size: .; J: TRBJ1-5; CDR3: CASSIYGTAINQPQHF; DNA: TGTGCCAGTAGTATTTACGGGACAGCTATTAATCAGCCCCAGCATTTT
length: 16; V: TRBV11-1; D: TRBD1; size: .; J: TRBJ2-5; CDR3: CASSQRGQGAWETQYF; DNA: TGTGCCAGCAGCCAACGCGGACAGGGGGCCTGGGAGACCCAGTACTTC
length: 14; V: TRBV10-3; D: .; size: .; J: TRBJ1-1; CDR3: CAISPQDTQVQAFF; DNA: TGTGCCATCTCCCCCCAGGACACCCAGGTTCAAGCTTTCTTT
length: 14; V: TRBV7-9; D: .; size: .; J: TRBJ1-3; CDR3: CASSYTISGNTIYF; DNA: TGTGCCAGCAGCTATACTATCTCTGGAAACACCATATATTTT
length: 16; V: TRBV4-2; D: .; size: once; J: TRBJ1-1; CDR3: CASSQAHGTGPDEAFF; DNA: TGTGCCAGCAGCCAAGCCCATGGGACGGGGCCTGATGAAGCTTTCTTT
length: 12; V: TRBV20-1; D: .; size: .; J: TRBJ2-1; CDR3: CSASGADNEQFF; DNA: TGCAGTGCTAGTGGGGCCGACAATGAGCAGTTCTTC
length: 15; V: TRBV5-1; D: .; size: .; J: TRBJ2-1; CDR3: CASSLVGGSYNEQFF; DNA: TGCGCCAGCAGCTTGGTGGGGGGTTCCTACAATGAGCAGTTCTTC
length: 14; V: TRBV2; D: TRBD2; size: .; J: TRBJ2-7; CDR3: CASSATSGAYEQYF; DNA: TGTGCCAGCAGTGCGACTAGCGGGGCCTACGAGCAGTACTTC
length: 14; V: TRBV28; D: .; size: .; J: TRBJ1-5; CDR3: CASKQVGSNQPQHF; DNA: TGTGCCAGCAAGCAGGTCGGGAGCAATCAGCCCCAGCATTTT